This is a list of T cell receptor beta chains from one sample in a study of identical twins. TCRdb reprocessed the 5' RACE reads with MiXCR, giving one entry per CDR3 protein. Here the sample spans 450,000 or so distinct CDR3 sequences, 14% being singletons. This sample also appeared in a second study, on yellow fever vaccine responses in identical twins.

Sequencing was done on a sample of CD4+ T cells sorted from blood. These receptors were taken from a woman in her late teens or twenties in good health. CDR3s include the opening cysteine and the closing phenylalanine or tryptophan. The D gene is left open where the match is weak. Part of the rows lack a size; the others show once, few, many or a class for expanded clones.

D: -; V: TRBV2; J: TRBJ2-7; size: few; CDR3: CASSEGPYEQYF; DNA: TGTGCCAGCAGTGAAGGGCCCTACGAGCAGTACTTC
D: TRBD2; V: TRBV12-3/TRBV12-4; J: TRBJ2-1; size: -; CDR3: CASSRGLAGVYNEQFF; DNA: TGTGCCAGCAGTCGGGGTTTAGCGGGAGTCTACAATGAGCAGTTCTTC
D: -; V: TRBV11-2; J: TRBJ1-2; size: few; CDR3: CASSLVAGYGYTF; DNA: TGTGCCAGCAGCTTAGTGGCGGGCTATGGCTACACCTTC
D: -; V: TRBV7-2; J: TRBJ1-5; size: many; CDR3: CASSLGVRDQPQHF; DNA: TGTGCCAGCAGCTTAGGAGTCAGGGATCAGCCCCAGCATTTT
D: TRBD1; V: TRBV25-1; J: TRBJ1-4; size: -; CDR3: CASRKTGGTNEKLFF; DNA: TGTGCCAGCAGGAAAACAGGGGGCACTAATGAAAAACTGTTTTTT
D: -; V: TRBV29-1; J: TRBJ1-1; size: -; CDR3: CSVRSGGTEAFF; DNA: TGCAGCGTCCGCAGTGGGGGCACTGAAGCTTTCTTT
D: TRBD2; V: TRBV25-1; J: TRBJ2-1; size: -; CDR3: CASSEYAGGGGNEQFF; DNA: TGTGCCAGCAGTGAATATGCGGGGGGAGGGGGCAATGAGCAGTTCTTC
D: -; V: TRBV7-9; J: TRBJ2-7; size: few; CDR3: CASSLHGSYEQYF; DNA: TGTGCCAGCAGCTTACACGGGTCCTACGAGCAGTACTTC
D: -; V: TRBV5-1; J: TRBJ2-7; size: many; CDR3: CASSLGEQLNEQYF; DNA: TGCGCCAGCAGCTTGGGTGAACAGTTGAACGAGCAGTACTTC
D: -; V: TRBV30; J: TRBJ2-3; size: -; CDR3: CAWSADGSTDTQYF; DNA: TGTGCCTGGAGTGCGGACGGCAGCACAGATACGCAGTATTTT
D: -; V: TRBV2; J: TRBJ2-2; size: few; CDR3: CASSEGQGPGELFF; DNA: TGTGCCAGCAGTGAAGGCCAGGGCCCCGGGGAGCTGTTTTTT
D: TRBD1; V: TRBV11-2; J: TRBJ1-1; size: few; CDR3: CASSPRGTGGRRNTEAFF; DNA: TGTGCCAGCAGCCCCCGAGGAACAGGGGGCCGAAGGAACACTGAAGCTTTCTTT
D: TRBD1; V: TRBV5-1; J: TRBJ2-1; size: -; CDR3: CASSWPRDRGRIGSYNEQFF; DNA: TGCGCCAGCAGCTGGCCCCGGGACAGGGGGCGGATAGGCTCCTACAATGAGCAGTTCTTC
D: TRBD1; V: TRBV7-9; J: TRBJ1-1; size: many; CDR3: CASSYPGQGAAEAFF; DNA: TGTGCCAGCAGCTATCCGGGACAGGGGGCCGCTGAAGCTTTCTTT
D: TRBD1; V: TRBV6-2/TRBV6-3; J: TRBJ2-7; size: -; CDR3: CASSGTGLYEQYF; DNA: TGTGCCAGCTCCGGGACAGGGCTCTACGAGCAGTACTTC
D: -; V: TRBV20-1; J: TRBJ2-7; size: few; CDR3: CSARDWQAPTPYEQYF; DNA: TGCAGTGCTAGAGATTGGCAGGCCCCTACCCCCTACGAGCAGTACTTC
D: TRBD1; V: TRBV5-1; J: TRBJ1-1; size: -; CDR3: CASSRRTGVNTEAFF; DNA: TGCGCCAGCAGCCGAAGGACAGGCGTCAACACTGAAGCTTTCTTT
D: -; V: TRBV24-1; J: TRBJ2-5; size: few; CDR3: CATDGTSDTAPAKLQETQYF; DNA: TGTGCCACCGACGGAACCTCAGACACCGCCCCAGCCAAATTACAAGAGACCCAGTACTTC
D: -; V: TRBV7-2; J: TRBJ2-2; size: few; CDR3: CASSFQPLTSGAGELFF; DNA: TGTGCCAGCAGCTTCCAACCTCTCACTAGTGGGGCCGGGGAGCTGTTTTTT
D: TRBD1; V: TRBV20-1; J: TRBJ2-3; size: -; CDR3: CSARVGGTADTQYF; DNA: TGCAGTGCTAGAGTAGGGGGCACGGCAGATACGCAGTATTTT
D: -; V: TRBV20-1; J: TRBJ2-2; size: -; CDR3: CCASVLAGLGNTGELFF; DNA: TGCTGTGCTAGCGTTTTGGCGGGGCTGGGGAACACCGGGGAGCTGTTTTTT
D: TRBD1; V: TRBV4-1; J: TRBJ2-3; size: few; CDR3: CASTFRVGTGDDTQYF; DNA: TGCGCCAGCACATTTAGGGTCGGGACAGGGGATGATACGCAGTATTTT
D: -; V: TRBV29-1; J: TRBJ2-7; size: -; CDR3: CSAGPGVYEQYF; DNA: TGCAGCGCCGGCCCAGGGGTATACGAGCAGTACTTC
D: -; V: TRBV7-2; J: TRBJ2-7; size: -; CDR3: CASSLAGPPYEQYF; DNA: TGTGCCAGCAGCTTAGCTGGGCCTCCCTACGAGCAGTACTTC
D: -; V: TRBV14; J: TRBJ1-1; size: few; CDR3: CASSQVRQEAFF; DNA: TGTGCCAGCAGCCAAGTCAGACAGGAAGCTTTCTTT
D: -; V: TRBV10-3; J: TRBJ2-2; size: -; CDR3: CAIRSNTGELFF; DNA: TGTGCCATCAGATCGAACACCGGGGAGCTGTTTTTT
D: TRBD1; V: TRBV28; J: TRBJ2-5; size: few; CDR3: CASSHAGTGGETQYF; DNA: TGTGCCAGCAGCCACGCCGGGACAGGAGGGGAGACCCAGTACTTC
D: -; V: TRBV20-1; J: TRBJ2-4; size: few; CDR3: CSAIPVGAGNIQYF; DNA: TGCAGTGCCATACCCGTAGGGGCGGGAAACATTCAGTACTTC
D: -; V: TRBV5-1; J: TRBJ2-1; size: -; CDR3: CASSLGSDSYNEQFF; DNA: TGCGCCAGCAGCTTGGGGTCTGACTCCTACAATGAGCAGTTCTTC
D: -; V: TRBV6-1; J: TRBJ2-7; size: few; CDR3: CASSPTDRAYEQYF; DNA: TGTGCCAGCAGCCCTACGGACAGAGCCTACGAGCAGTACTTC
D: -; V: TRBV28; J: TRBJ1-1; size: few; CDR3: CASSWRILNTEAFF; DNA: TGTGCCAGCAGTTGGCGGATCCTGAACACTGAAGCTTTCTTT
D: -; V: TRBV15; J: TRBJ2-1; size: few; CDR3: CATSRDGRLDNEQFF; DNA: TGTGCCACCAGCAGAGATGGACGGCTAGACAATGAGCAGTTCTTC
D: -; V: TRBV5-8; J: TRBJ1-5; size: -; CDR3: CASSVNQPQHF; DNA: TGTGCCAGCAGCGTCAATCAGCCCCAGCATTTT
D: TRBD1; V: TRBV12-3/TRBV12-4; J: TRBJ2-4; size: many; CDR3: CASRRDSQAKNIQYF; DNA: TGTGCCAGCAGGAGGGACAGCCAAGCCAAAAACATTCAGTACTTC
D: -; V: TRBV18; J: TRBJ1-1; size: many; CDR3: CASSPQNEAFF; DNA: TGTGCCAGCTCACCTCAGAATGAAGCTTTCTTT
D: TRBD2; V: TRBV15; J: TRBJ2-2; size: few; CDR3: CATSTQSGGPNTGELFF; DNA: TGTGCCACCAGCACCCAAAGCGGGGGGCCGAACACCGGGGAGCTGTTTTTT
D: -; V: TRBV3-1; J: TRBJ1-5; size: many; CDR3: CASSQARGGKPQHF; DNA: TGTGCCAGCAGCCAAGCCAGGGGAGGTAAGCCCCAGCATTTT
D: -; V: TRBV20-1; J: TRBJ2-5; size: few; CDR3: CSARDLLGLGETQYF; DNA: TGCAGTGCTAGAGATCTATTGGGGTTGGGGGAGACCCAGTACTTC
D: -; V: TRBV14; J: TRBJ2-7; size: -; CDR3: CASRHVTYEQYF; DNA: TGTGCCAGCAGACACGTAACCTACGAGCAGTACTTC
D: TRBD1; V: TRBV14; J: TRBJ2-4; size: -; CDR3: CASSHGTGGRLAKNIQYF; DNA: TGTGCCAGCAGCCATGGGACAGGGGGTCGTTTAGCCAAAAACATTCAGTACTTC
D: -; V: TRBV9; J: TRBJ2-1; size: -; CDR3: CASSVGTASYNEQFF; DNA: TGTGCCAGCAGCGTAGGCACTGCCTCCTACAATGAGCAGTTCTTC
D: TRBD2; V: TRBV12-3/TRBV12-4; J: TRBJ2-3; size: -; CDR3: CASSLVGGRSSSDTQYF; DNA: TGTGCCAGCAGTTTAGTCGGCGGGAGGTCGTCTTCAGATACGCAGTATTTT
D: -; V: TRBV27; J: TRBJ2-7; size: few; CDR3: CASSLAGTFYEQYF; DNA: TGTGCCAGCAGTTTAGCTGGGACCTTCTACGAGCAGTACTTC
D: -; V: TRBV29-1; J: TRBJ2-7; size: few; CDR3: CSVVRSRRGTYEQYF; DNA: TGCAGCGTTGTTCGGTCGAGGAGGGGGACCTACGAGCAGTACTTC
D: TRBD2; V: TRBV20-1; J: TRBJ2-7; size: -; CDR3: CSARLAGENEQYF; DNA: TGCAGTGCGAGACTAGCGGGAGAAAACGAGCAGTACTTC
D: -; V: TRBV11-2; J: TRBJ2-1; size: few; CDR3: CASSLVGGGTGSYNEQFF; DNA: TGTGCCAGCAGCTTAGTTGGGGGAGGCACCGGCTCCTACAATGAGCAGTTCTTC
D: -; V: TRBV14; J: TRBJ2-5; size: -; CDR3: CASSELIGARTGETQYF; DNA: TGTGCCAGCAGCGAATTAATTGGGGCGCGGACGGGTGAGACCCAGTACTTC
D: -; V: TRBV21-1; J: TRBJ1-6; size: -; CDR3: CASSKKGDRWSSSYNSPLHF; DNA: TGTGCCAGCAGCAAGAAGGGGGACAGGTGGTCGTCCTCCTATAATTCACCCCTCCACTTT